These 32 T cell receptor beta chains were all obtained from the same sample, sequenced in a study of neurological immune-mediated disorders. TCRdb independently ran MiXCR on the 5' RACE reads; one entry per CDR3 protein. Of 39,000 or so distinct CDR3 sequences listed, around 4.8% are singletons. Sequencing was performed on CD4+ T cells from blood. The source is a man younger than 35 in good health.

This clonotype was detected ten times or more. DNA for the CDR3: TGTGCCAGCAGCCGACGCTACGGGGGGAGCTCCTACAATGAGCAGTTCTTC. Encoded protein: CASSRRYGGSSYNEQFF. The genes are TRBV7-6 and TRBJ2-1; 7 bases align to TRBD2. Germline assignment: CDR1 SGHVS and CDR2 FNYEAQ. The CDR3 loop spans 17 amino acids. Unmatched junction bases numbered 10, after V lost 5 bases and J lost 0 bases.

This clonotype was found many times. CDR3 amino acids: CASRASGQGEETQYF. The CDR3 coding sequence is TGTGCCAGCAGGGCCTCGGGACAGGGTGAAGAGACCCAGTACTTC. V and J are TRBV25-1 and TRBJ2-5, with 9 bases fitting TRBD1. Losses at the gene ends were 6 bases for V and 3 bases for J; bases not matched to a gene: 8. This CDR3 is 15 amino acids long. Germline V gene data show CDR1 as MGHDK and CDR2 as SYGVNS.

This rearrangement joins TRBV5-5 to TRBJ2-6, with D possibly matching TRBD1 (6 bases). This CDR3 contains 15 residues. V was pared by 4 bases and J by 3 bases, with 11 bases between. Per germline, CDR1 SGHKS and CDR2 YYEKEE (reference sequence). DNA for the CDR3: TGTGCCAGCAGCCTGAGGGGGAGTGGGGCCAACGTCCTGACTTTC. Encoded protein: CASSLRGSGANVLTF.

This clonotype was detected ten times or more. Written as DNA, the CDR3 is TGTGCCAGCAGCTTAATTAGAGGGGACGAGCAGTACTTC. Protein sequence: CASSLIRGDEQYF. The chain combines TRBV7-2 with TRBJ2-7, with D possibly called TRBD1 or TRBD2 (5 bases each). Germline V gene data show CDR1 as SGHTA and CDR2 as FQGNSA. The CDR3 loop spans 13 amino acids. V was shortened by 2 bases and J by 5 bases, with 10 bases between the two germline ends. Complete variable domain (other parts from reference TRBV7-2 and TRBJ2-7): GAGVSQSPSNKVTEKGKDVELRCDPISGHTALYWYRQSLGQGLEFLIYFQGNSAPDKSGLPSDRFSAERTGGSVSTLTIQRTQQEDSAVYLCASSLIRGDEQYFGPGTRLTVT.

This clonotype was seen ten or more times. The V gene is TRBV5-5, the J gene TRBJ2-5; D perhaps matches TRBD1 (6 bases). Germline loops: CDR1 SGHKS, CDR2 YYEKEE (reference sequence). Trimming removed 0 bases at V and 0 bases at J, with 9 bases between. The CDR3 is 15 amino acids. For the CDR3, the DNA is TGTGCCAGCAGCTTGGAAGGACAGTACCAAGAGACCCAGTACTTC. It yields the protein CASSLEGQYQETQYF.

This clonotype has at least ten counts. The gene calls are TRBV24-1 and TRBJ2-3; tentative D call: TRBD2 (5 bases). Trimming shortened V by 0 bases and J by 0 bases, and 6 bases separated the two germline ends. CDR3 length equals 15 residues. Germline V lookup: CDR1 KGHDR, CDR2 SFDVKD. The CDR3 nucleotides read TGTGCCACCAGTGATTTGCGGGGTAGCACAGATACGCAGTATTTT. Amino acids: CATSDLRGSTDTQYF.

This clonotype was seen ten or more times. The chain employs TRBV5-1 and TRBJ2-3, with 8 bases identical to TRBD2. CDR1 and CDR2 (germline): SGHRS, YFSETQ. This CDR3 is built from 15 residues. V lost 6 bases and J lost 3; bases outside the gene matches: 9. The CDR3 coding sequence is TGCGCCAGCATGTCCCGGGGGGGACCGACAGATACGCAGTATTTT. This codes for CASMSRGGPTDTQYF. Full variable domain (remainder filled in from reference TRBV5-1 and TRBJ2-3): KAGVTQTPRYLIKTRGQQVTLSCSPISGHRSVSWYQQTPGQGLQFLFEYFSETQRNKGNFPGRFSGRQFSNSRSEMNVSTLELGDSALYLCASMSRGGPTDTQYFGPGTRLTVL.

This clonotype was counted ten times or more. V gene TRBV20-1 combines with J gene TRBJ2-1; D remains unclear. CDR1 and CDR2 from the germline V gene are DFQATT and SNEGSKA (reference sequence). The CDR3 contains 10 residues. Trimming removed 6 bases from V and 5 bases from J, with 5 bases in between. CDR3 nucleotides: TGCAGTGCCCTCAACAATGAGCAGTTCTTC. Its protein is CSALNNEQFF.

This clonotype was detected many times. V gene TRBV7-9 combines with J gene TRBJ1-1; a weak D match, TRBD1 (6 bases). V lost 5 bases and J lost 1, with 17 bases in between. Looked up from germline, CDR1 is SEHNR and CDR2 is FQNEAQ (reference sequence). This CDR3 region has 16 residues. The CDR3 spells CASSPRQGPGNTEAFF. CDR3 nucleotides: TGTGCCAGCAGCCCCCGGCAGGGGCCTGGGAACACTGAAGCTTTCTTT.

The table lists this clonotype with many counts. V is TRBV5-1 and J is TRBJ2-5; D not resolved. V was shortened by 2 bases and J by 4 bases, with 9 bases between the two germline ends. This CDR3 region has 13 residues. Germline lookup yields CDR1 SGHRS and CDR2 YFSETQ. CDR3 DNA sequence: TGCGCCAGCAGCTTTGGCTCAAGAGAGACCCAGTACTTC. Protein: CASSFGSRETQYF. The whole variable domain, remainder taken from reference TRBV5-1 and TRBJ2-5, is KAGVTQTPRYLIKTRGQQVTLSCSPISGHRSVSWYQQTPGQGLQFLFEYFSETQRNKGNFPGRFSGRQFSNSRSEMNVSTLELGDSALYLCASSFGSRETQYFGPGTRLLVL.

CDR3 in amino acids: CASSFGGGGPSYEQYF. The CDR3 DNA is TGTGCCAGCAGTTTTGGGGGGGGCGGACCCTCCTACGAGCAGTACTTC. The genes are TRBV28 and TRBJ2-7; a possible D gene is TRBD2 (7 bases). Germline-derived CDR1 and CDR2 are MDHEN and SYDVKM. V gave up 3 bases and J gave up 0 bases, with 15 bases separating them. CDR3 length equals 16 residues.

There are many counts of this clonotype. CDR3 amino acids: CATSRVKGQGYGYTF. The CDR3 region has the DNA TGTGCCACCAGCAGAGTCAAGGGGCAGGGGTATGGCTACACCTTC. V usage is TRBV15 and J usage is TRBJ1-2, with D perhaps TRBD1 (6 bases). In germline, CDR1 is LNHNV, CDR2 YYDKDF (reference sequence). The CDR3 is 15 amino acids. Trimming removed 1 base at V and 5 bases at J, with 14 bases between.

This clonotype was recorded many times. The rearrangement links TRBV12-3 or TRBV12-4 to TRBJ2-7; 13 bases fit TRBD2. V shed 5 bases, J shed 7 bases, and the junction held 8 bases outside the gene matches. The CDR3 has 15 amino acids. The CDR3 sequence is CASSPLAGGLGEQYF. The CDR3, as DNA: TGTGCCAGCAGTCCACTAGCGGGGGGGCTGGGAGAGCAGTACTTC.

Ten or more counts support this clonotype. The J gene is TRBJ2-2, the V gene TRBV7-2; D is perhaps TRBD2 (5 bases). The germline V gene has CDR1 SGHTA and CDR2 FQGNSA. This CDR3 comprises 14 residues. Trimming pared 5 bases from V and 6 bases from J, leaving 13 bases between. CDR3 residues: CASSAQYGAGELFF. The CDR3 DNA sequence: TGTGCCAGCAGCGCACAGTACGGGGCCGGGGAGCTGTTTTTT.

This clonotype has at least ten counts. This rearrangement joins TRBV5-1 to TRBJ1-6; D unclear. The CDR3 is 14 residues long. Trimming cost V 5 bases and J 9 bases, with 15 bases left between them. Germline CDR1 SGHRS, CDR2 YFSETQ. The CDR3 nucleotides are TGCGCCAGCAGTAGGGTAGGATCTATTTCACCCCTCCACTTT. This encodes CASSRVGSISPLHF.

The J gene is TRBJ1-4, the V gene TRBV6-5; D not resolved. The CDR3 is 16 residues long. Germline lookup yields CDR1 MNHEY and CDR2 SVGAGI. The V end lost 4 bases, the J end lost 1 base, and 13 bases lay between the germline ends. The CDR3 sequence: CASSLYWSVTNEKLFF. The CDR3 DNA sequence: TGTGCCAGCAGTTTGTACTGGTCTGTAACTAATGAAAAACTGTTTTTT.

The sample holds many counts of this clonotype. The chain joins TRBV6-5 to TRBJ1-1; no firm D call. Per the germline V gene, CDR1 is MNHEY and CDR2 is SVGAGI. V gave up 5 bases and J gave up 0 bases, with 7 bases separating them. The CDR3 consists of 13 residues. In nucleotides, the CDR3 is TGTGCCAGCAGTACACAGATGAACACTGAAGCTTTCTTT. It codes for CASSTQMNTEAFF.

This clonotype has ten or more counts. V usage is TRBV7-2 and J usage is TRBJ2-5; perhaps TRBD1 as D (6 bases). CDR3 size: 16 residues. Trimming removed 0 bases from V and 4 bases from J, with 15 bases in between. CDR1 is SGHTA, CDR2 FQGNSA, per germline. This chain's CDR3 is CASSLAAGVVGETQYF. In DNA, the CDR3 is TGTGCCAGCAGCTTAGCGGCAGGGGTGGTGGGAGAGACCCAGTACTTC.

This clonotype was recorded only once. This chain joins TRBV12-5 and TRBJ1-2, with a weak D call TRBD1 (5 bases). V gave up 2 bases and J gave up 4 bases, with 11 bases separating them. This CDR3 has 14 amino acids. Germline V gene sequence: CDR1 LGHNT, CDR2 FRNRAP. CDR3 DNA sequence: TGTGCTAGTGGTTTGCTTCCCAGGGTCTATGGCTACACCTTC. Translated: CASGLLPRVYGYTF.

The sample holds many counts of this clonotype. The chain couples TRBV5-1 to TRBJ1-2; 9 bases agree with TRBD1. The CDR3 totals 15 residues. Germline values: CDR1 SGHRS, CDR2 YFSETQ. Unmatched junction bases numbered 10, after V lost 4 bases and J lost 6 bases. The CDR3 bases are TGCGCCAGCAGCCGCGGACAGGACAGGGGCCATGGCTACACCTTC. Its protein product is CASSRGQDRGHGYTF.

This clonotype was counted ten times or more. This sequence joins TRBV5-1 and TRBJ2-2, with 7 bases matching TRBD1. This CDR3 contains 15 residues. Germline lookup yields CDR1 SGHRS and CDR2 YFSETQ. The V gene end was trimmed by 2 bases and the J gene end by 5 bases; junction bases not matched to a gene: 6. In nucleotides, the CDR3 is TGCGCCAGCAGCTTATCGGACAGGCAAACCGGGGAGCTGTTTTTT. Translating it yields CASSLSDRQTGELFF.

The sample holds many counts of this clonotype. V is TRBV5-1 and J is TRBJ1-2, with D tentatively TRBD1 (6 bases). V was cut by 0 bases and J by 4 bases, with 13 bases left in between. Germline-derived CDR1 and CDR2 are SGHRS and YFSETQ. This CDR3 contains 15 residues. The CDR3 DNA reads TGCGCCAGCAGCTTGGCGGACAGTCGGCTCTATGGCTACACCTTC. This gives the protein CASSLADSRLYGYTF.

This clonotype appeared many times. The chain couples TRBV19 to TRBJ2-2; possibly TRBD1 or TRBD2 for D (6 bases each). The germline CDR1 and CDR2 sequences are LNHDA and SQIVND (reference sequence). V was trimmed by 9 bases and J by 2 bases, leaving 13 bases between them. This CDR3 has 14 amino acids. CDR3 residues: CASNRGPNTGELFF. The CDR3 nucleotides read TGTGCCAGCAATCGGGGGCCTAACACCGGGGAGCTGTTTTTT.

This clonotype was detected a few times. The chain links TRBV7-6 to TRBJ2-1; D may be TRBD1 or TRBD2 (5 bases each). The CDR3 totals 16 residues. Germline CDR1 is SGHVS and CDR2 is FNYEAQ. Trimming stripped 0 bases from V and 0 bases from J, with 9 bases between. CDR3 in amino acids: CASSLAAGSSYNEQFF. For the CDR3, the DNA is TGTGCCAGCAGCTTAGCGGCAGGGAGCTCCTACAATGAGCAGTTCTTC.

This clonotype is medium-sized. V is TRBV5-1 and J is TRBJ1-1; D gene unclear. V lost 0 bases, J lost 1 base, and 10 bases lay in between. This CDR3 comprises 15 residues. Per the germline V gene, CDR1 is SGHRS and CDR2 is YFSETQ. CDR3 coding DNA: TGCGCCAGCAGCTTGGGGCAGACCTCGAACACTGAAGCTTTCTTT. Encoded protein: CASSLGQTSNTEAFF.

Ten or more counts support this clonotype. The chain carries TRBV4-2 and TRBJ1-6; 7 bases map to TRBD1. Germline values: CDR1 LGHNA, CDR2 YNFKEQ. The CDR3 length is 18 residues. V shed 0 bases, J shed 8 bases, and the junction held 13 bases outside the gene matches. The CDR3 protein is CASSQDGFAAGGYSPLHF. CDR3 sequence (DNA): TGTGCCAGCAGCCAAGACGGGTTTGCGGCAGGGGGTTATTCACCCCTCCACTTT.

This clonotype was recorded many times. The chain is built from TRBV5-1 and TRBJ1-1; D is perhaps TRBD1 (6 bases). Germline V gives CDR1 SGHRS, CDR2 YFSETQ. CDR3 length: 15 amino acids. V lost 6 bases and J 3 bases, leaving 18 bases between the germline ends. In nucleotides, the CDR3 is TGCGCCAGCAAGGGCAGTAACAGGGCGGACACTGAAGCTTTCTTT. It translates to CASKGSNRADTEAFF.

The genes are TRBV20-1 and TRBJ2-7; TRBD1 is a possible D gene (5 bases). With 3 bases removed from V and 2 bases from J, the gap between germline ends came to 11 bases. There are 13 residues in the CDR3. CDR1 and CDR2 from the germline V gene are DFQATT and SNEGSKA (reference sequence). The CDR3 loop is CSASQGVAYEQYF. In DNA, the CDR3 is TGCAGTGCTAGTCAAGGGGTAGCCTACGAGCAGTACTTC.

This clonotype was picked up many times. V is TRBV7-3 and J is TRBJ2-2; 8 nucleotides agree with TRBD2. This CDR3 comprises 16 residues. From germline, CDR1 is SGHTA and CDR2 FQGTGA. Trimming removed 0 bases from V and 7 bases from J; junction bases left unmatched: 7. The CDR3 reads CASSLTAGAAIGELFF. As DNA, the CDR3 is TGTGCCAGCAGCTTAACAGCGGGGGCAGCTATCGGGGAGCTGTTTTTT.

The sample holds many counts of this clonotype. The chain couples TRBV18 to TRBJ2-1; TRBD1 or TRBD2 may be the D gene (5 bases each). Trimming shortened V by 6 bases and J by 6 bases, and 21 bases separated the two germline ends. Germline-derived CDR1 and CDR2 are KGHSH and LQKENI. The CDR3 runs to 16 residues. CDR3 DNA sequence: TGTGCCAGCTCGCCTCAAGCCGGGACCGAAGGCAATGAGCAGTTCTTC. This encodes CASSPQAGTEGNEQFF.

The gene calls are TRBV20-1 and TRBJ2-3; TRBD1 agrees at 9 bases. Trimming took 6 bases from V and 2 from J; bases not matched to a gene: 12. CDR1 and CDR2 from the germline V gene are DFQATT and SNEGSKA (reference sequence). The CDR3 spans 16 residues. The CDR3 here is CSAQTRQGDITDTQYF. CDR3 nucleotide sequence: TGCAGTGCGCAAACCCGACAGGGGGATATCACAGATACGCAGTATTTT.

This clonotype was seen many times. The rearrangement joins TRBV7-2 to TRBJ2-3, with TRBD1 matching 9 bases. Germline lookup yields CDR1 SGHTA and CDR2 FQGNSA. The CDR3 has 16 residues. V lost 1 base, J lost 2 bases, and 4 bases stayed unmatched. The CDR3 is CASSLGGTGTTDTQYF. CDR3 in DNA: TGTGCCAGCAGCTTAGGGGGGACAGGGACCACAGATACGCAGTATTTT. Full variable domain (missing parts from reference TRBV7-2 and TRBJ2-3): GAGVSQSPSNKVTEKGKDVELRCDPISGHTALYWYRQSLGQGLEFLIYFQGNSAPDKSGLPSDRFSAERTGGSVSTLTIQRTQQEDSAVYLCASSLGGTGTTDTQYFGPGTRLTVL.